These 5 T cell receptor beta chains were sequenced from one sample in a study of blood T cell repertoires in COVID-19. TCRdb's copy holds only in-frame clones and misses some; the assay was immunoSEQ multiplex PCR. Of 90,000 or so clones listed, under 90% are singletons. Source material: peripheral blood. These receptors all stem from a man in his 60s with COVID-19, enrolled during active disease.

This clone was detected once. V is TRBV6-5 and J is TRBJ1-1, with 9 bases fitting TRBD1. CDR1 and CDR2 (germline): MNHEY, SVGAGI. V shed 4 bases and J 0 bases; nucleotides not matched to a gene: 6. This CDR3 has 16 residues. The DNA of the CDR3 is TGTGCCAGCAGTTTCGGACAGGGGCATATGAACACTGAAGCTTTCTTT. Protein: CASSFGQGHMNTEAFF.

This chain links TRBV3-1 (or the pseudogene TRBV3-2) with TRBJ1-1, with D possibly being TRBD1 (5 bases). Germline assignment: CDR1 LGHDT and CDR2 YNNKEL (reference sequence). This CDR3 is 14 amino acids long. Trimming shortened V by 6 bases and J by 2 bases, and 13 bases separated the two germline ends. This CDR3 reads CASSLDTANTEAFF. CDR3 sequence (DNA): TGTGCCAGCAGTTTGGACACAGCAAACACTGAAGCTTTCTTT.

In its sample, this clone was seen a few times. The chain couples TRBV4-2 to TRBJ2-7; D remains ambiguous. The CDR3 has 14 amino acids. The V and J ends lost 0 bases and 6 bases respectively, with 12 bases between them. The germline V gene has CDR1 LGHNA and CDR2 YNFKEQ. CDR3 coding DNA: TGTGCCAGCAGCCAAGATACGACAATCCTCGAGCAGTACTTC. Its translation is CASSQDTTILEQYF.

The V gene is TRBV6-5, the J gene TRBJ2-6; D gene ambiguous. V was pared by 4 bases and J by 0 bases, with 7 bases between. Germline V gene data show CDR1 as MNHEY and CDR2 as SVGAGI. The CDR3 runs to 15 residues. The CDR3 sequence: CASSFSSSGANVLTF. CDR3 sequence (DNA): TGTGCCAGCAGTTTTTCTAGCTCTGGGGCCAACGTCCTGACTTTC.

The genes are TRBV7-2 and TRBJ1-5; D perhaps matches TRBD1 (6 bases). Germline loops: CDR1 SGHTA, CDR2 FQGNSA. The CDR3 is 13 residues long. Between the trimmed V and J ends, which lost 6 bases and 6 bases, there was a span of 12 bases. The CDR3 protein is CASSFGQSQPQHF. CDR3 in DNA: TGTGCCAGCAGTTTCGGACAGAGTCAGCCCCAGCATTTT.